This note documents a single T cell receptor beta chain sequence. The data were obtained in a study of blood T cell repertoires in COVID-19. Study at large: The cDNA or gDNA used as material had been derived from T cells, B-cell-depleted T cells, or PBMCs.

Germline lookup yields CDR1 SQVTM and CDR2 ANQGSEA. V was trimmed by 3 bases and J by 6 bases, leaving 15 bases between them. The CDR3 has 14 residues. In the authors' workflow: For nucleated cells, counts were estimated from reference gene primer amplification. Some clones are missing from TCRdb's copy, which holds only in-frame ones; the method was immunoSEQ multiplex PCR. From that table come the V and J calls and clone size; the DNA was used to work out D and trimming. The data contain tens of thousands of clones, roughly 87% of them singletons. Enrollment of patients from Seattle took place during active infection, with longitudinal follow-up.

The V call is TRBV29-1, the J call TRBJ2-1, with TRBD2 as a possible D gene (5 bases). The TCR comes from a woman in her forties or fifties with COVID-19, enrolled during active disease. What was sequenced was peripheral blood. CDR3 bases: TGCAGCGTTGAGGCGCGGCCGGAGGTCAATGAGCAGTTCTTC. Amino acid sequence: CSVEARPEVNEQFF.